This note documents a single T cell receptor (beta chain) sequence. The antigen is undetermined. The CDR3 sequence is 15 residues long. In germline, CDR1 is LNHDA, CDR2 SQIVND (reference sequence). V lost 7 bases to trimming and J lost 4 bases; unmatched junction nucleotides: 10. A single record per CDR3 protein comes from TCRdb applying MiXCR to the 5' RACE reads. The sample lists about 260,000 distinct CDR3 sequences, roughly 5% occurring once. This entry belongs to a study of T cells after yellow fever vaccination. Findings of the study overall: One caveat is that FACS-sorted repertoires could contain abundant clonotypes contaminating from the bulk population. By day 5 rather than day 15, the secondary response had peaked, though it was weaker. The study re-detected most primary-vaccination clones after the booster (roughly 96% CD4, around 89% CD8).

The V call is TRBV19, the J call TRBJ2-1, with 7 bases identical to TRBD1. Sequenced here: CD4+ T cells sorted from PBMCs, sampled on the day of the yellow fever booster vaccination. The source of this sequence is a man aged 18 to 30 who received the YFV17D yellow fever vaccine. CDR3 region: CASNPDRDTYNEQFF. The CDR3 nucleotides are TGTGCCAGTAACCCCGACAGGGATACATACAATGAGCAGTTCTTC.